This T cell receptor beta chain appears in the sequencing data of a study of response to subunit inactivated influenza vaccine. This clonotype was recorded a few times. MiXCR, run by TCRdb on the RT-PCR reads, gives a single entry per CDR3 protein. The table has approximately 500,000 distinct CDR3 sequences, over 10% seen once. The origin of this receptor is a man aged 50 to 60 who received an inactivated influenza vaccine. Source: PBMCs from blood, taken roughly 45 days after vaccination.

DNA of the CDR3: TGTGCCAGCAGGGACAGGGTCTATAGCAATCAGCCCCAGCATTTT. It yields the protein CASRDRVYSNQPQHF. The J gene is TRBJ1-5, the V gene TRBV6-2 or TRBV6-3, with 8 bases aligning to TRBD1. Germline V gene data show CDR1 as MNHEY and CDR2 as SVGEGT. V trimming: 6 bases; J trimming: 0 bases; junction bases outside the gene matches: 4. The CDR3 is made up of 15 amino acids.